The source of this T cell receptor (beta chain) is a study of CD8 T cells in Susac syndrome. With random hexamers, reverse transcription was performed on about 0.5 to 1 ug of RNA. One entry per CDR3 protein, called by TCRdb with MiXCR from the immunoSEQ multiplex PCR reads. The sample has some 100,000 distinct CDR3 sequences; around 96% are singletons. Germline V CDR1 and CDR2: SNHLY, FYNNEI. Trimming removed 1 base from V and 1 base from J, with 11 bases in between. The CDR3 has 16 residues. The TEMRA cells underwent FACS enrichment, while the CD8+ and CD4+ T cells underwent negative isolation. The TCR originated in a human donor with Susac syndrome. The V and J genes are TRBV2 and TRBJ1-3; no reliable D call. The sequenced material came from CD8+ T cells from PBMCs. The CDR3 DNA is TGTGCCAGCAGTGAAGGAGGCCGGGCGTCTGGAAACACCATATATTTT. This gives the protein CASSEGGRASGNTIYF.